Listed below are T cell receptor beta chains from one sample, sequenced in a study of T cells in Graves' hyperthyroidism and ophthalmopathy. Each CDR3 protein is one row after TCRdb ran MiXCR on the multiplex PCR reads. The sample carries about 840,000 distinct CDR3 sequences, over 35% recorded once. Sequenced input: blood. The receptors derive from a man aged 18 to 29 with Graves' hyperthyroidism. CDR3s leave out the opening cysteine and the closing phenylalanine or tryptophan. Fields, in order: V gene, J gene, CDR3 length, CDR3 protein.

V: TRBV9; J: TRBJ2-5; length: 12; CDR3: ASSPGGTGETQY
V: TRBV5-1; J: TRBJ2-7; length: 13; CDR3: ASSSTGTGPDEQY
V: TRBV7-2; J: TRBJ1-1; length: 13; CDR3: ASSLKGAVNTEAF
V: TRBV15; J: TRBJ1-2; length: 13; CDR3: ATSRDPRTDYGYT
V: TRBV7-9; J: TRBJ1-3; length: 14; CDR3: ASSLFAGGTGNTIY
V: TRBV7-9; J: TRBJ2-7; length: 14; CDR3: ASSHTSGVVSYEQY
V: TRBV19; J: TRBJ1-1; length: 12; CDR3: AGSVGTGNTEAF
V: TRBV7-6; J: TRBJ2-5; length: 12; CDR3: ASSLHRNGETQY
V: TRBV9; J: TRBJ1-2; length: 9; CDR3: ASSAYCGYT
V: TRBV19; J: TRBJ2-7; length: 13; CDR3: ASSIGAGGDDEQY
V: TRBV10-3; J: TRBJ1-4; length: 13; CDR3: ASSPRGQRNEKLF
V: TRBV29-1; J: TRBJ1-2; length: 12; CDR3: SVGQGDRAYGYT
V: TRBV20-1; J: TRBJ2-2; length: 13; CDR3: SALPAGANTGELF
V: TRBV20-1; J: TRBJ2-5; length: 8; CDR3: SAPGETQY
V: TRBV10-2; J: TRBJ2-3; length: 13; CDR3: ASSEGVPPRDTQY
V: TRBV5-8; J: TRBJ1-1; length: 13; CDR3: ASSLGWGGNTEAF
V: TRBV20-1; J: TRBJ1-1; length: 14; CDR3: SARELSGTGGDEAF
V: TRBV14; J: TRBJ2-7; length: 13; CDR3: ASSQDLMGAYEQY
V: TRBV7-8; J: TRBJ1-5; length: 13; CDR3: ASSQAGDSNQPQH
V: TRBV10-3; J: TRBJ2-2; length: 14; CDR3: AISDSGRGNTGELF
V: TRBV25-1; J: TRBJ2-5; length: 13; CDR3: ASSQVAVSSETQY
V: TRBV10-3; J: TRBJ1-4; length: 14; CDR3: AISDPVGQGVIKLF
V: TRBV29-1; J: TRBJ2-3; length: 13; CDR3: SVKNVLDRADTQY
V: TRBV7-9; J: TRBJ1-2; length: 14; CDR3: ASSPRQDRPNYGYT
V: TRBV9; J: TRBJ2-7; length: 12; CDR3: ASSPQAISYEQY
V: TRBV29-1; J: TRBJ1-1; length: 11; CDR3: SVYREMNTEAF
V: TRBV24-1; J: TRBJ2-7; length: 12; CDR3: ASSYGGGSREQY
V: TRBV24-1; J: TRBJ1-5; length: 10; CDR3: AEGTGVQPQH
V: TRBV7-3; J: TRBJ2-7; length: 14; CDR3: ASSQLGLAGAHEQY
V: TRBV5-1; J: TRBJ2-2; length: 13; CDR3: ASRSPGLDTGELF
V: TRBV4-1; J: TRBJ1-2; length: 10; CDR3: ASSRSGDGYT
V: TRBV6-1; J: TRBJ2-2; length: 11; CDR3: ASMNANTGELF
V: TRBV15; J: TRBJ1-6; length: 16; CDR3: ATSRDAFPESYNSPLH
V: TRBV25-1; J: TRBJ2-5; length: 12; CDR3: ASTSPPYAETQY
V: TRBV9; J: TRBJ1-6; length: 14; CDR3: ASSVAAGQDNSPLH
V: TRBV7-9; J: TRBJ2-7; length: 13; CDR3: ASSRRQGGYYEQY
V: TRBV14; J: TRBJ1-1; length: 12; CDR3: ASSQGGSYTEAF
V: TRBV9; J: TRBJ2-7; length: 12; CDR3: ASSVGGDPYEQY
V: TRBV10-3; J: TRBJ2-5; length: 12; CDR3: AIKQGGVQETQY
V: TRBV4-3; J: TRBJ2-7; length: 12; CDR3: ASSQSTGLYEQY
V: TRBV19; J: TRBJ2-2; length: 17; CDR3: ASKGIHQGLEGLTGELF
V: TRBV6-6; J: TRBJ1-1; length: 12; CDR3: ASSYSRGDREAF
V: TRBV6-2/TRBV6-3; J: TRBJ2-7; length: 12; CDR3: ATYRGIGTYEQY
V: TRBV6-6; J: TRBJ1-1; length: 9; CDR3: ASDRNTEAF
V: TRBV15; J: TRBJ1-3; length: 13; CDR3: ATSRTFPSGNTIY
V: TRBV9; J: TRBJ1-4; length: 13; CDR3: ASSVYPGWSEKLF
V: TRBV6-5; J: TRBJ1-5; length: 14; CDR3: ASSERMDTFNQPQH
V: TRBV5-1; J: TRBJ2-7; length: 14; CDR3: ASSLAGPPGVYEQY
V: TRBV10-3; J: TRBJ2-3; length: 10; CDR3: AISPRGDTQY
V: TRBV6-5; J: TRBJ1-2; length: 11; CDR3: ASRDSTERGYT
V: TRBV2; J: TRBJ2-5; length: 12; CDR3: ASSELAGPPKHH
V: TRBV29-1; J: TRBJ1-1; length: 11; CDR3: SAPGPLNTEAF
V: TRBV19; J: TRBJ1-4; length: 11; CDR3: ASSIGNYGKLF
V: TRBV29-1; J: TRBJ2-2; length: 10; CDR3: SVAWSTGGLF
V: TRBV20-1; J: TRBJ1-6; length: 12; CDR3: SAKSLEGNSPLH
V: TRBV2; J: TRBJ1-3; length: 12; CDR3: ASREELSGNTIY
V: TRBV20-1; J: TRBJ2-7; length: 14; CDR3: SARDLGGTVSYEQY
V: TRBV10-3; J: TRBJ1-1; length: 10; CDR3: AISGGDTEAF
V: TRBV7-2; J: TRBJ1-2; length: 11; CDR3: ASSSFQGYGYT